Reported below is one T cell receptor beta chain. These data belong to a study of blood T cell repertoires in COVID-19. Those who participated ranged in age from roughly 18 to 90 years and resided in 20 to 30 US areas. Original methodology: Amplified reference gene primers provided the basis for estimating nucleated cell counts. TCRdb's table, derived via immunoSEQ multiplex PCR, lists solely in-frame clones and lacks some. V and J calls and clone size are given by that table; D and trimming were obtained from the DNA. The sample holds a few hundred thousand clones, 85% seen once. The sequence came from a middle-aged man who had recovered from COVID-19. The specimen sequenced was PBMCs or T cells enriched from blood (not recorded which).

The CDR3 here is CASRDVPSGTYYEQYF. CDR3 bases: TGTGCCAGCAGGGATGTCCCGAGCGGGACCTATTACGAGCAGTACTTC. This sequence joins TRBV2 and TRBJ2-7; 7 nucleotides agree with TRBD2. The CDR3 is made up of 16 amino acids. Trimming took 6 bases from V and 4 from J; bases not matched to a gene: 15. The germline gives CDR1 SNHLY, CDR2 FYNNEI.